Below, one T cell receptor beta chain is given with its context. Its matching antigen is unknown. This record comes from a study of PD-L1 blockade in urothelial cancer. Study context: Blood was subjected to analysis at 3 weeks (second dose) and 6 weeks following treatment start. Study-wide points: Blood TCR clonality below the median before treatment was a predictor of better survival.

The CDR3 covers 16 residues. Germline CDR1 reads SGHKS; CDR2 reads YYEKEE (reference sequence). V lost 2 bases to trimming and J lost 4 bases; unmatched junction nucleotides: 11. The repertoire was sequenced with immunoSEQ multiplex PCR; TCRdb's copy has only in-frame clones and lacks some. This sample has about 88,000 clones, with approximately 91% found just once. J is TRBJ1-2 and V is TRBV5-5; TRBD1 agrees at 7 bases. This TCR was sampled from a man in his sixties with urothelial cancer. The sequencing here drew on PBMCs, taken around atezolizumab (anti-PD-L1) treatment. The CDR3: CASSLTNRGSSYGYTF. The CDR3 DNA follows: TGTGCCAGCAGCTTAACCAACAGGGGTAGCTCCTATGGCTACACCTTC.